This TCR beta chain emerged from a study of OX40 agonist ivuxolimab in advanced cancers. At the level of the study: Patients were roughly 83% male with ages roughly 20 to 80, mean roughly 64. There were three patients with partial responses, one having hepatocellular carcinoma and two cutaneous melanoma.

Whole-study results and caveats: Low levels of normalized T-cell clonal expansion also appeared in some nonresponders. The specificity for antigen of the expanded peripheral T cells was not determined.

Clones were sequenced by immunoSEQ multiplex PCR, and TCRdb holds only the in-frame ones, with some missing. The profile shows about 79,000 clones, approximately 85% of them singletons. The CDR3 spans 14 residues. Germline CDR1 is SEHNR and CDR2 is FQNEAQ (reference sequence). Trimming took 3 bases from V and 5 from J, leaving 14 bases between them. About this clone itself: Its antigen is still unknown.

The sequence was collected from an adult with an advanced solid tumor such as melanoma, head and neck, liver or kidney cancer. Sequenced here: CD4+ or CD8+ T cells sorted from blood, sampled in a trial of the OX40 agonist ivuxolimab. The chain links TRBV7-9 to TRBJ2-7; D remains unclear. CDR3 residues: CASSFQPERDEQYF. The CDR3 coding sequence is TGTGCCAGCAGCTTTCAACCAGAGCGCGACGAGCAGTACTTC.